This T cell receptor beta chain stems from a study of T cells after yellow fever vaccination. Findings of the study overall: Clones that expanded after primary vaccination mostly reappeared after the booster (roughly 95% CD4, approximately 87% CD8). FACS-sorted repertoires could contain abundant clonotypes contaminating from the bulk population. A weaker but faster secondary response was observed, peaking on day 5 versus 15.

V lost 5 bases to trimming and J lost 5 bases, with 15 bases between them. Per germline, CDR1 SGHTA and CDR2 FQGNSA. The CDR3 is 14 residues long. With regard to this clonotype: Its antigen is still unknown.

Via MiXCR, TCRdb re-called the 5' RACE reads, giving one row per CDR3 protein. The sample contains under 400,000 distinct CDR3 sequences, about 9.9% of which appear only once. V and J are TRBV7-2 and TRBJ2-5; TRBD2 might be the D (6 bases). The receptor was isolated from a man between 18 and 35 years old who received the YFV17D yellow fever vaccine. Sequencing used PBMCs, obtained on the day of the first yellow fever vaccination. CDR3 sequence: CASSTRTSFETQYF. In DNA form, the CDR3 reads TGTGCCAGCAGCACCCGTACTAGCTTTGAGACCCAGTACTTC.